A selection of T cell receptor beta chains follows, all from one sample in a study of shared clonotypes between healthy human individuals. Here immunoSEQ multiplex PCR was the method, and the copy in TCRdb shows in-frame clones only, minus some. This table holds 650,000 to 800,000 clones, just under 75% found once. Sequenced sample: memory CD4+ T cells sorted from blood. The receptors shown here come from a young woman in good health. Both conserved end residues are part of each CDR3. Each record gives: clone size, J gene, V gene, D gene, CDR3 protein, CDR3 DNA. D genes are given only for firm matches. Clone size, where shown, is once, few, many, or a class for clones that have expanded.

few | TRBJ2-7 | TRBV5-6 | . | CASSSTQRSEQYF | TGTGCCAGCAGCAGCACACAAAGGAGCGAGCAGTACTTC
. | TRBJ2-5 | TRBV5-6 | . | CASSLKGWETQYF | TGTGCCAGCAGCCTAAAGGGATGGGAGACCCAGTACTTC
. | TRBJ1-4 | TRBV25-1 | . | CASSTNSDINEKLFF | TGTGCCAGCAGTACAAACTCGGACATTAATGAAAAACTGTTTTTT
. | TRBJ2-3 | TRBV6-5 | . | CASSGRTSTDTQYF | TGTGCCAGCAGTGGCAGAACTAGCACAGATACGCAGTATTTT
. | TRBJ2-7 | TRBV5-4 | TRBD1 | CASSPRDRAHEQYF | TGTGCCAGCAGCCCCCGGGACAGGGCCCACGAGCAGTACTTC
. | TRBJ2-3 | TRBV7-6 | . | CASSLEGLSVTQYF | TGTGCCAGCAGCTTAGAGGGTCTATCTGTGACGCAGTATTTT
. | TRBJ1-1 | TRBV11-3 | . | CASSQPGHSFEAFF | TGTGCCAGCAGCCAACCGGGACACAGTTTTGAAGCTTTCTTT
few | TRBJ2-5 | TRBV19 | TRBD1 | CASSTGTGDETQYF | TGTGCCAGTAGTACCGGGACAGGGGACGAGACCCAGTACTTC
. | TRBJ2-7 | TRBV2 | . | CASKRVGYEQYF | TGTGCCAGCAAGAGGGTAGGGTACGAGCAGTACTTC
. | TRBJ2-3 | TRBV9 | . | CASSVAGGRGDTQYF | TGTGCCAGCAGCGTAGCTGGGGGACGGGGAGATACGCAGTATTTT
. | TRBJ1-5 | TRBV6-5 | TRBD1 | CAISEGTGSQPQHF | TGTGCCATCAGTGAAGGGACAGGTTCTCAGCCCCAGCATTTT
. | TRBJ2-5 | TRBV28 | . | CASSYGGPGNQETQYF | TGTGCCAGCAGTTATGGGGGACCAGGTAACCAAGAGACCCAGTACTTC
. | TRBJ2-7 | TRBV7-9 | TRBD1 | CASSFFGDRAYEQYF | TGTGCCAGCAGCTTCTTCGGGGACAGGGCCTACGAGCAGTACTTC
. | TRBJ2-7 | TRBV19 | TRBD1 | CASSTSSGTGAFPYEQYF | TGTGCCAGTAGTACGTCCTCGGGGACAGGAGCTTTCCCCTACGAGCAGTACTTC
. | TRBJ2-3 | TRBV25-1 | TRBD2 | CASSEKPPGGRDTQYF | TGTGCCAGCAGTGAAAAGCCCCCGGGAGGGCGGGATACGCAGTATTTT
once | TRBJ2-1 | TRBV27 | . | CASSFVRGGRGEQFF | TGTGCCAGCAGTTTCGTGAGGGGGGGAAGGGGTGAGCAGTTCTTC
. | TRBJ2-7 | TRBV7-3 | . | CASSFTRLTYEQYF | TGTGCCAGCAGCTTTACGAGACTAACCTACGAGCAGTACTTC
. | TRBJ2-6 | TRBV5-8 | TRBD2 | CASSLAGGIGANVLTF | TGTGCCAGCAGCTTAGCGGGAGGTATTGGGGCCAACGTCCTGACTTTC
few | TRBJ1-2 | TRBV28 | . | CASSTEYGYTF | TGTGCCAGCTCGACGGAGTATGGCTACACCTTC
. | TRBJ2-1 | TRBV7-9 | TRBD2 | CASSSRTSGSEQFF | TGTGCCAGCAGCTCACGGACTAGCGGGAGTGAGCAGTTCTTC
once | TRBJ2-7 | TRBV2 | . | CASSAEAREQYF | TGTGCCAGCAGTGCTGAGGCGCGGGAGCAGTACTTC
. | TRBJ2-1 | TRBV14 | TRBD2 | CASSQGGAGAGREQFF | TGTGCCAGCAGCCAAGGAGGGGCGGGAGCGGGTCGGGAGCAGTTCTTC
. | TRBJ2-1 | TRBV7-9 | TRBD1 | CASSLRALGQGLNEQFF | TGTGCCAGCAGCTTAAGGGCTCTCGGACAGGGGTTGAATGAGCAGTTCTTC
. | TRBJ1-5 | TRBV7-9 | . | CASSLAGGNNQPQHF | TGTGCCAGCAGCTTAGCGGGAGGTAATAATCAGCCCCAGCATTTT
. | TRBJ2-7 | TRBV13 | . | CASSSLTGNYEQYF | TGTGCCAGCAGCTCGCTTACAGGGAACTACGAGCAGTACTTC
. | TRBJ1-1 | TRBV6-6 | TRBD1 | CASTSGGRLNTEAFF | TGTGCCAGCACCTCAGGGGGCCGTCTGAACACTGAAGCTTTCTTT
. | TRBJ1-5 | TRBV6-5 | . | CASGHDQPQHF | TGTGCCAGCGGACACGATCAGCCCCAGCATTTT
. | TRBJ1-5 | TRBV11-2 | . | CASSSTTGNQPQHF | TGTGCCAGCAGCTCAACCACGGGCAATCAGCCCCAGCATTTT